There are a few counts of the clone carrying this T cell receptor beta chain. Its antigen is still unknown. From the RACE reads, TCRdb called clonotypes with MiXCR, one entry per CDR3 protein. This sample has 250,000 or so distinct CDR3 sequences, with approximately 8.4% found just once. This entry comes from a study of human T cells and chemical hapten exposure. About the study: 2% DPC applied to a 2 cm by 2 cm arm area sensitized donors. Patients had diphenylcyclopropenone applied to the scalp weekly throughout the approximately 24-week study. Findings and caveats of the study: Expanded TCRs created a significantly greater count of big CDR3 similarity clusters than controls did.

The germline V gene has CDR1 MNHEY and CDR2 SMNVEV (reference sequence). The CDR3 has 14 residues. V was cut by 3 bases and J by 4 bases, with 9 bases left in between. Time point here: pre-sensitization, week 0. The treatment denotes: therapeutic diphenylcyclopropenone sensitization with weekly scalp DPC. The V call is TRBV27, the J call TRBJ1-4, with a tentative D call TRBD1 (6 bases). The sequenced sample was whole blood, obtained in connection with sensitization to the hapten diphenylcyclopropenone (DPC). The sequence was collected from a woman aged 40 to 55 with alopecia areata. Some clones in this sample may be carry-over from other donors' samples. The CDR3 nucleotides read TGTGCCAGCAGTTTTCAGGGGATTAATGAAAAACTGTTTTTT. Its protein is CASSFQGINEKLFF.